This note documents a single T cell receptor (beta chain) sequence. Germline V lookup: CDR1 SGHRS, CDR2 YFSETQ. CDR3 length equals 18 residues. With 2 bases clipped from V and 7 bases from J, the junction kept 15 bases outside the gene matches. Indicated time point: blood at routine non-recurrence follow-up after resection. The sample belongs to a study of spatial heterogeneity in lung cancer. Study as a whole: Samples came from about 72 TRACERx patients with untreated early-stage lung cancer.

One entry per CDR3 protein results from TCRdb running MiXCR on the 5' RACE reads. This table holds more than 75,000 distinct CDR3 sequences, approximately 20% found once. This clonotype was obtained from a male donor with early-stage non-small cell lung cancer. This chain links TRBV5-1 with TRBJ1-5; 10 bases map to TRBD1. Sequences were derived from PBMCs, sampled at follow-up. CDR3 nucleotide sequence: TGCGCCAGCAGCTTATATGGCCCGGGACAGGGGATTCCCCAGCCCCAGCATTTT. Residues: CASSLYGPGQGIPQPQHF.